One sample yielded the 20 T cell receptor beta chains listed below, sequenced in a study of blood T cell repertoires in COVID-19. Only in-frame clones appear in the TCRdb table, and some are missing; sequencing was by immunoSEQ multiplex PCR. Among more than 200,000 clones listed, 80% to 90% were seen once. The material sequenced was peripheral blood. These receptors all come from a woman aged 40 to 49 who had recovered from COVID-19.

The CDR3 region has the DNA TGTGCCAGCAGCCAAAGCGGCAGCACAGATACGCAGTATTTT. Protein product: CASSQSGSTDTQYF. The chain is built from TRBV3-1 (or the pseudogene TRBV3-2) and TRBJ2-3; D is perhaps TRBD2 (5 bases). This CDR3 has 14 residues. Between the trimmed V and J ends, which lost 2 bases and 0 bases, there was a span of 6 bases. Germline V lookup: CDR1 LGHDT, CDR2 YNNKEL (reference sequence).

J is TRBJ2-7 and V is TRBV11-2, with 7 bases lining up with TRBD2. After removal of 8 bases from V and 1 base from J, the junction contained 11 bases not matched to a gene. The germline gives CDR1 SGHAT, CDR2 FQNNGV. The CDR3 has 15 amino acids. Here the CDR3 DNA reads TGTGCCAGCGCCCCGGGGAGGGCGGCATCCTACGAGCAGTACTTC. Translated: CASAPGRAASYEQYF.

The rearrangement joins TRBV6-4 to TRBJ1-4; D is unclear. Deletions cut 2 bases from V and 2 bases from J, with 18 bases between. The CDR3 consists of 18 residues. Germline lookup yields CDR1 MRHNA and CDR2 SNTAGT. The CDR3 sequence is CASSDTHFGESTNEKLFF. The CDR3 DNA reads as TGTGCCAGCAGTGACACCCATTTTGGGGAGTCCACTAATGAAAAACTGTTTTTT.

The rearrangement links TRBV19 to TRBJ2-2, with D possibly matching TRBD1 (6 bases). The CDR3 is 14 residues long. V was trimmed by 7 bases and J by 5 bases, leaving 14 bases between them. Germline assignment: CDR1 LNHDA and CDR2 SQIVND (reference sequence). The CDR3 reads CASNTGFRTGELFF. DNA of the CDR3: TGTGCCAGTAATACAGGGTTTCGAACCGGGGAGCTGTTTTTT.

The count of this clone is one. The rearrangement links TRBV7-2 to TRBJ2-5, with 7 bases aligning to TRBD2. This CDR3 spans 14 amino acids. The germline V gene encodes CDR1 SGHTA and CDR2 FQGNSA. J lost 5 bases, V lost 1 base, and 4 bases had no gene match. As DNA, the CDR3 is TGTGCCAGCAGCTTAGAAGGAGCGGGGGAGACCCAGTACTTC. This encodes CASSLEGAGETQYF.

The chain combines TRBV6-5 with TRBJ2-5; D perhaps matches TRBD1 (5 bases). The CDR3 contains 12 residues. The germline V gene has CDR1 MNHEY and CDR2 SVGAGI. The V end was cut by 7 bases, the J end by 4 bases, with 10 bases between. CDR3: CASTGLGETQYF. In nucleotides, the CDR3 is TGTGCCAGCACAGGGCTGGGAGAGACCCAGTACTTC.

CDR3 DNA sequence: TGTGCCAGCAGTGTTGGTTGGCAGGGACACTTGAACACTGAAGCTTTCTTT. Amino acid sequence: CASSVGWQGHLNTEAFF. The rearrangement uses TRBV25-1 and TRBJ1-1, with D perhaps matching TRBD1 (6 bases). Germline V gene data show CDR1 as MGHDK and CDR2 as SYGVNS. The CDR3 totals 17 residues. V was pared by 4 bases and J by 0 bases, with 18 bases between. Full variable domain (outside the CDR3, taken from reference TRBV25-1 and TRBJ1-1): EADIYQTPRYLVIGTGKKITLECSQTMGHDKMYWYQQDPGMELHLIHYSYGVNSTEKGDLSSESTVSRIRTEHFPLTLESARPSHTSQYLCASSVGWQGHLNTEAFFGQGTRLTVV.

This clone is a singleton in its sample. The CDR3 nucleotides read TGTGCCAGCAGCTCACAGGGGGCTGGGAATTCACCCCTCCACTTT. Amino acids: CASSSQGAGNSPLHF. The rearrangement uses TRBV5-6 and TRBJ1-6; 9 nucleotides agree with TRBD1. Germline CDR1 reads SGHDT; CDR2 reads YYEEEE. CDR3 length equals 15 residues. After removal of 3 bases from V and 7 bases from J, the junction contained 5 bases not matched to a gene.

This CDR3 reads CASSTGAGNYGYTF. The CDR3 nucleotides are TGTGCCAGCTCAACAGGGGCGGGAAACTATGGCTACACCTTC. The rearrangement uses TRBV18 and TRBJ1-2, with 7 bases identical to TRBD1. CDR1 is KGHSH and CDR2 is LQKENI in the germline V gene. After removal of 5 bases from V and 2 bases from J, the junction contained 5 bases not matched to a gene. The CDR3 covers 14 residues.

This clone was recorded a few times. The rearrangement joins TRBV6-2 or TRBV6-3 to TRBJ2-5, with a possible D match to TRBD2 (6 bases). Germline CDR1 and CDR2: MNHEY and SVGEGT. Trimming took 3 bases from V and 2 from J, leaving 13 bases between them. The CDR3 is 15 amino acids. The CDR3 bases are TGTGCCAGCAGTTATCTTGGCGGGGCACAAGAGACCCAGTACTTC. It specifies CASSYLGGAQETQYF.

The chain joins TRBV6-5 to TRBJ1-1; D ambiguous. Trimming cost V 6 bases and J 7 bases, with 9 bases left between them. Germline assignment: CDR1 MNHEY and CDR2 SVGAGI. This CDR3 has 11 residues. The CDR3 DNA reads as TGTGCCAGCAGCACCGATAGTGAAGCTTTCTTT. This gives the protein CASSTDSEAFF.

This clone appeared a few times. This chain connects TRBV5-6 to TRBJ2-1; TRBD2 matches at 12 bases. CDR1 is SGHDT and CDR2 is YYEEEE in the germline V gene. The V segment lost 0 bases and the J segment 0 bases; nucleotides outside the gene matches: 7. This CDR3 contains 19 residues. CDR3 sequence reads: CASSLGLAGAGPSYNEQFF. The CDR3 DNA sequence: TGTGCCAGCAGCTTGGGACTAGCGGGGGCCGGGCCCTCCTACAATGAGCAGTTCTTC.

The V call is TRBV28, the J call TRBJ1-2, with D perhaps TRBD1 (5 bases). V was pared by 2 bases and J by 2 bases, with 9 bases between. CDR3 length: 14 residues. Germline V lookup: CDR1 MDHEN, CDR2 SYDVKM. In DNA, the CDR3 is TGTGCCAGCAGTTTAATCGCAGGGAACTATGGCTACACCTTC. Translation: CASSLIAGNYGYTF.

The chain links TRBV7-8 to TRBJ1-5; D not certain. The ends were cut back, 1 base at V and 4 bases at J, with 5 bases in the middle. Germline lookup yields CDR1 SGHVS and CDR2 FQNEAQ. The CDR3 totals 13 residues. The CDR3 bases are TGTGCCAGCAGCTTAGGAGAGAATCAGCCCCAGCATTTT. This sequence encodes CASSLGENQPQHF.

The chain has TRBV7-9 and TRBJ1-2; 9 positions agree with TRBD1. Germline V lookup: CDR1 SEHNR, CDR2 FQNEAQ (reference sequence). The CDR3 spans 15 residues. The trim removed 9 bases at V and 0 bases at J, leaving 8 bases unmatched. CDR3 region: CARSRTGDANYGYTF. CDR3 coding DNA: TGTGCCAGGTCCCGGACAGGGGATGCTAACTATGGCTACACCTTC.

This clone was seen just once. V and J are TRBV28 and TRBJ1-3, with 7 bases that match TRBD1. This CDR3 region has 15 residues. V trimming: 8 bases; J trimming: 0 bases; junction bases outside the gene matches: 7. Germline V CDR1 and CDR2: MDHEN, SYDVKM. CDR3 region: CASRADRDSGNTIYF. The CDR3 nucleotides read TGTGCCAGCCGAGCCGACAGGGACTCTGGAAACACCATATATTTT.

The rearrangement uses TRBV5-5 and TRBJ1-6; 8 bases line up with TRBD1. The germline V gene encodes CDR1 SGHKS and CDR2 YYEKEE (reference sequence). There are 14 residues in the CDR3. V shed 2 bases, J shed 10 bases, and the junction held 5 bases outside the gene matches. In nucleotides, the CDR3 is TGTGCCAGCAGCTTTGGACAGGGTAACTCACCCCTCCACTTT. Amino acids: CASSFGQGNSPLHF.

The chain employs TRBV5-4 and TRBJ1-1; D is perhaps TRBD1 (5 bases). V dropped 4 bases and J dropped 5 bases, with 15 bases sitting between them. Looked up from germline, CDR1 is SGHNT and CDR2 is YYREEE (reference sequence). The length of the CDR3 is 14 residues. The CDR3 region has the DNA TGTGCCAGCAGCCTGGACGGGGGGGTTACTGAAGCTTTCTTT. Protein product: CASSLDGGVTEAFF.

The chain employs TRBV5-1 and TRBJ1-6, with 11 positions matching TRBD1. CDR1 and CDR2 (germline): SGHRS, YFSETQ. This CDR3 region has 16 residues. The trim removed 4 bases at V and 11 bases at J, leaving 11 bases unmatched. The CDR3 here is CASSDESGTGGTPLHF. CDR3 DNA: TGCGCCAGCAGCGACGAATCGGGGACAGGGGGGACACCCCTCCACTTT.

In nucleotides, the CDR3 is TGCAGCGTCGCCGGGACAGGGATGGAAAAACTGTTTTTT. Its translation is CSVAGTGMEKLFF. The chain uses TRBV29-1 and TRBJ1-4, with 9 positions matching TRBD1. After removal of 6 bases from V and 8 bases from J, the junction contained 7 bases not matched to a gene. Germline-derived CDR1 and CDR2 are SQVTM and ANQGSEA. This CDR3 spans 13 amino acids.